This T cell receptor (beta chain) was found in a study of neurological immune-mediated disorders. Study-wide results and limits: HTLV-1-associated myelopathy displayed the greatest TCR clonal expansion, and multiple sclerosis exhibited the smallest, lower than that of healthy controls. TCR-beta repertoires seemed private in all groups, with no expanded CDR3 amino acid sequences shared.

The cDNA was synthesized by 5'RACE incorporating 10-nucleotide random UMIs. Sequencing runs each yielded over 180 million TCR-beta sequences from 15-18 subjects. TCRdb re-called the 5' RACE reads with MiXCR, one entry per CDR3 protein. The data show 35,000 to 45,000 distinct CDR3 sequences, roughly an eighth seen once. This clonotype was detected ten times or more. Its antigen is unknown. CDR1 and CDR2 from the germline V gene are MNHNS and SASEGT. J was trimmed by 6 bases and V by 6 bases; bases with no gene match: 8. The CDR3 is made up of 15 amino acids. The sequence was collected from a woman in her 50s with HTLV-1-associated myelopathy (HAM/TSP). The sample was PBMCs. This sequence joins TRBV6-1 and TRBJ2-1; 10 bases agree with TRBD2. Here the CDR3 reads CASRSSGGPGNEQFF. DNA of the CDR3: TGTGCCAGCAGGTCTAGCGGGGGTCCAGGCAATGAGCAGTTCTTC.